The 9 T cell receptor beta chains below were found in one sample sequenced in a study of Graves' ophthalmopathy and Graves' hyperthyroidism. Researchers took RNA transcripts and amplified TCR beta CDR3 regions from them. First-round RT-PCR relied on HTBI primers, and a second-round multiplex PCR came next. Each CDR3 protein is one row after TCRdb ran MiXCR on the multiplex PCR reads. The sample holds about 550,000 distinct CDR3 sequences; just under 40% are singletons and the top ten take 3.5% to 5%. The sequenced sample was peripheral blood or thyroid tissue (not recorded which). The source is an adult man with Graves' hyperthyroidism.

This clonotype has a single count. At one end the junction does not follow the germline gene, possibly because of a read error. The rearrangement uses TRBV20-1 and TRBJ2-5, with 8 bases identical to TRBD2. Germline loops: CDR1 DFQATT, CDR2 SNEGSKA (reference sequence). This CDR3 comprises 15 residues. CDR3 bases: TGCGGTGCCTCCCACGGGGTAGCGGGGCAAGAGACCCAGTACTTC. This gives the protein CGASHGVAGQETQYF.

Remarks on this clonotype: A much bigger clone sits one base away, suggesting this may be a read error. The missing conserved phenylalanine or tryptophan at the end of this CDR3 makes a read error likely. The CDR3 reads CASSADRGPRQPQHL. CDR3 DNA: TGTGCCAGCAGCGCCGACAGGGGGCCACGTCAGCCCCAGCATCTT. The rearrangement joins TRBV2 to TRBJ1-5; TRBD1 aligns across 10 bases. CDR1 and CDR2 (germline): SNHLY, FYNNEI. The CDR3 sequence is 15 residues long. The ends lost 6 bases at V and 6 bases at J; junction bases unmatched: 8.

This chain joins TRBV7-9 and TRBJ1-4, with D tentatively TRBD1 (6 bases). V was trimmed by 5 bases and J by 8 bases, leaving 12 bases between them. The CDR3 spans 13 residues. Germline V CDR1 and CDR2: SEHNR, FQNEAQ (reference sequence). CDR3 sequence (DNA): TGTGCCAGCAGCACACCACAGGGAGAAAAACTGTTTTTT. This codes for CASSTPQGEKLFF.

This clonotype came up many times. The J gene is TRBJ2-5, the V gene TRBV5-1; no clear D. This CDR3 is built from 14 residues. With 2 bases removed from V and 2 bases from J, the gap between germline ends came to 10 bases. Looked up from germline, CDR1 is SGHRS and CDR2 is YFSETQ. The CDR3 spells CASSLESTQETQYF. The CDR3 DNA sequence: TGCGCCAGCAGCTTAGAGTCTACGCAAGAGACCCAGTACTTC. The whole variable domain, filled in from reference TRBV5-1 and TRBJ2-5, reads KAGVTQTPRYLIKTRGQQVTLSCSPISGHRSVSWYQQTPGQGLQFLFEYFSETQRNKGNFPGRFSGRQFSNSRSEMNVSTLELGDSALYLCASSLESTQETQYFGPGTRLLVL.

CDR3 in DNA: TGCAGCGTGACAGGGTCGGGTTCACCCCTCCACTTT. Its protein product is CSVTGSGSPLHF. This sequence joins TRBV29-1 and TRBJ1-6, with 7 bases fitting TRBD1. The length of the CDR3 is 12 residues. The junction had 5 bases not matched to a gene; V was cut back by 6 bases and J by 9 bases. Germline V CDR1 and CDR2: SQVTM, ANQGSEA.

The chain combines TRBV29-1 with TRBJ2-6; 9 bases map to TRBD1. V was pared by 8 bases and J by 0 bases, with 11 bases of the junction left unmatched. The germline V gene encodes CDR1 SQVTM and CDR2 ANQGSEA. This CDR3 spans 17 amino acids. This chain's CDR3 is CSSEYSTGGSGANVLTF. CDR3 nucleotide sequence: TGCAGCAGTGAATATTCGACAGGGGGCTCTGGGGCCAACGTCCTGACTTTC.

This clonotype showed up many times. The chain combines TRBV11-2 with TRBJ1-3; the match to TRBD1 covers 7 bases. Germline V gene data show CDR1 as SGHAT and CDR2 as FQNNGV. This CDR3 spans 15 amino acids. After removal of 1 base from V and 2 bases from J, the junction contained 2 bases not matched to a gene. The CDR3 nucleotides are TGTGCCAGCAGCTTAGCGGGACAGACTGGAAACACCATATATTTT. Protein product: CASSLAGQTGNTIYF.

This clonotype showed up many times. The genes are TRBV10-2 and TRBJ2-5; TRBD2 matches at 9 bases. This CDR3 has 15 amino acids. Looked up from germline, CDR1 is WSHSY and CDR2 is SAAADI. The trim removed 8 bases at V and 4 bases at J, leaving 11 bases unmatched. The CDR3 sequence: CASRDSGLAGETQYF. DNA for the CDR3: TGCGCCAGCCGCGATTCGGGACTAGCCGGAGAGACCCAGTACTTC.

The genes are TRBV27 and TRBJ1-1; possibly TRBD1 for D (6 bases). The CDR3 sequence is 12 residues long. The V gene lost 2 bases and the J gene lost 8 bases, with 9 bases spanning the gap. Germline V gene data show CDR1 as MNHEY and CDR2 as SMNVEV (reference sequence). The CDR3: CASSLRGEEAFF. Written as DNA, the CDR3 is TGTGCCAGCAGTTTAAGGGGGGAGGAAGCTTTCTTT.